A single sample is the source of the 19 T cell receptor beta chains below, sequenced in a study of blood T cell repertoires in COVID-19. Generated by immunoSEQ multiplex PCR, the TCRdb table keeps only in-frame clones and is missing some. The data hold fewer than 200,000 clones, with around 84% observed a single time. Sequenced sample: peripheral blood. These receptors were taken from a man aged 35-49 years with active or convalescent COVID-19.

The rearrangement uses TRBV5-1 and TRBJ2-1; TRBD2 might be the D (5 bases). The CDR3 is 13 residues long. Germline V lookup: CDR1 SGHRS, CDR2 YFSETQ. V was pared by 5 bases and J by 12 bases, with 18 bases between. CDR3 amino acids: CASSSQGSAGQFF. As DNA, the CDR3 is TGCGCCAGCAGTTCCCAAGGCTCCGCGGGGCAGTTCTTC.

The chain has TRBV27 and TRBJ2-1; D perhaps matches TRBD2 (6 bases). The CDR3 extends over 14 amino acids. Looked up from germline, CDR1 is MNHEY and CDR2 is SMNVEV (reference sequence). Between the trimmed V and J ends, which lost 6 bases and 8 bases, there was a span of 17 bases. The CDR3 here is CASRSGDLLDEQFF. CDR3 coding DNA: TGTGCCAGCAGGTCGGGGGATCTATTGGATGAGCAGTTCTTC.

This clone occurred once. This rearrangement joins TRBV30 to TRBJ2-7; weak D call: TRBD1 (6 bases). V lost 5 bases, J lost 4 bases, and 15 bases lay in between. Germline V lookup: CDR1 GTSNPN, CDR2 SVGIG (reference sequence). This CDR3 has 13 residues. The DNA of the CDR3 is TGTGCCTGGGACGGTGGGGGCCTTTACGAGCAGTACTTC. Protein product: CAWDGGGLYEQYF.

The V call is TRBV5-1, the J call TRBJ2-7; D is perhaps TRBD1 (6 bases). Germline-derived CDR1 and CDR2 are SGHRS and YFSETQ. The V and J ends lost 2 bases and 3 bases respectively, with 12 bases between them. CDR3 length: 14 residues. CDR3 residues: CASSLRTGNYEQYF. In DNA, the CDR3 is TGCGCCAGCAGCTTACGCACAGGGAACTACGAGCAGTACTTC.

The gene calls are TRBV10-2 and TRBJ1-5; TRBD1 agrees at 7 bases. V dropped 7 bases and J dropped 3; count of bases not matched to a gene: 3. This CDR3 region has 13 residues. Germline V gene lookup returns CDR1 WSHSY and CDR2 SAAADI. The DNA of the CDR3 is TGCGCCAGCAAGGGGACAGTCAATCAGCCCCAGCATTTT. Its protein product is CASKGTVNQPQHF.

The gene calls are TRBV6-5 and TRBJ1-2; no clear D gene. Germline loops: CDR1 MNHEY, CDR2 SVGAGI. The CDR3 is 12 residues long. The V gene lost 7 bases and the J gene lost 2 bases, with 8 bases spanning the gap. The DNA for the CDR3 is TGTGCCAGCAAGGGCGGGAACTATGGCTACACCTTC. This sequence encodes CASKGGNYGYTF.

A single count supports this clone. The chain is built from TRBV27 and TRBJ2-5, with a tentative D call TRBD1 (5 bases). Trimming removed 6 bases from V and 2 bases from J, with 10 bases in between. The CDR3 consists of 13 residues. Germline loops: CDR1 MNHEY, CDR2 SMNVEV (reference sequence). The CDR3 protein is CASSRVLQETQYF. As DNA, the CDR3 is TGTGCCAGCAGCAGGGTACTACAAGAGACCCAGTACTTC.

The chain employs TRBV19 and TRBJ2-2; the D gene is possibly TRBD1 (5 bases). The V and J ends lost 9 bases and 0 bases respectively, with 20 bases between them. CDR3 length: 17 residues. Germline V CDR1 and CDR2: LNHDA, SQIVND (reference sequence). The CDR3 coding sequence is TGTGCCAGCTCATCGAGTAGGGGCGCTCCGAACACCGGGGAGCTGTTTTTT. This gives the protein CASSSSRGAPNTGELFF.

CDR3 sequence: CATSDLDRDTEAFF. As DNA, the CDR3 is TGTGCCACCAGTGATTTGGACAGGGACACTGAAGCTTTCTTT. V and J are TRBV24-1 and TRBJ1-1; 7 bases align to TRBD1. The CDR3 loop spans 14 amino acids. Germline V CDR1 and CDR2: KGHDR, SFDVKD. The V gene end was trimmed by 0 bases and the J gene end by 3 bases; junction bases not matched to a gene: 0.

V is TRBV14 and J is TRBJ1-1, with D maybe TRBD1 (6 bases). Germline CDR1 and CDR2: SGHDN and FVKESK. Trimming shortened V by 1 base and J by 4 bases, and 13 bases separated the two germline ends. CDR3 size: 15 residues. This chain's CDR3 is CASSQAKGEGTEAFF. CDR3 nucleotide sequence: TGTGCCAGCAGCCAAGCGAAGGGGGAGGGCACTGAAGCTTTCTTT.

This clone was found a few times. The chain employs TRBV20-1 and TRBJ2-7; no clear D gene. V was clipped by 3 bases and J by 2 bases, with 11 bases between them. The germline gives CDR1 DFQATT, CDR2 SNEGSKA (reference sequence). There are 13 residues in the CDR3. The CDR3 spells CSASRDTAYEQYF. CDR3 DNA sequence: TGCAGTGCTAGTCGCGACACGGCCTACGAGCAGTACTTC.

The CDR3, as DNA: TGCGCCAGCAGTTTAGGGGGCGCGATTAAGGGAGAAAAACTGTTTTTT. Its protein product is CASSLGGAIKGEKLFF. The V gene is TRBV10-2, the J gene TRBJ1-4; 7 bases fit TRBD1. Germline assignment: CDR1 WSHSY and CDR2 SAAADI. The CDR3 loop spans 16 amino acids. The V and J ends lost 5 bases and 8 bases, in that order; junction bases with no gene match: 14.

The V gene is TRBV14, the J gene TRBJ2-5, with D tentatively TRBD1 (6 bases). V was trimmed by 2 bases and J by 2 bases, leaving 9 bases between them. This CDR3 is built from 14 residues. Germline V CDR1 and CDR2: SGHDN, FVKESK. The CDR3, as DNA: TGTGCCAGCAGCCAAATCGGGACACAAGAGACCCAGTACTTC. Translation gives CASSQIGTQETQYF.

The rearrangement links TRBV30 to TRBJ2-7; tentatively, D is TRBD1 (6 bases). V was shortened by 4 bases and J by 0 bases, with 7 bases between the two germline ends. CDR3 length: 12 residues. Germline CDR1 and CDR2: GTSNPN and SVGIG (reference sequence). CDR3 nucleotide sequence: TGTGCCTGGAACAGGGTCTCCTACGAGCAGTACTTC. Protein: CAWNRVSYEQYF.

This clone was counted only a few times. The genes are TRBV30 and TRBJ2-7; tentatively, D is TRBD1 (6 bases). CDR1 and CDR2 (germline): GTSNPN, SVGIG (reference sequence). The V end was cut by 3 bases, the J end by 4 bases, with 13 bases between. The CDR3 contains 13 residues. The CDR3 protein is CAWRAGVRYEQYF. CDR3 coding DNA: TGTGCCTGGAGAGCAGGGGTTAGATACGAGCAGTACTTC.

The CDR3 coding sequence is TGTGCCAGTAGTATACCGACCTCAAAGAGAGACAGGGTCGGGTGTGAAAAACTGTTTTTT. This sequence encodes CASSIPTSKRDRVGCEKLFF. V and J are TRBV19 and TRBJ1-4; TRBD1 matches 7 bases. This CDR3 is 20 amino acids long. Germline CDR1 LNHDA, CDR2 SQIVND (reference sequence). J lost 7 bases, V lost 2 bases, and 22 bases had no gene match.

The chain couples TRBV6-6 to TRBJ1-1; TRBD1 matches at 8 bases. With V trimmed by 6 bases and J by 11 bases, 11 bases remained unmatched. Per the germline V gene, CDR1 is MNHNY and CDR2 is SVGAGI (reference sequence). The CDR3 runs to 13 residues. The CDR3 loop reads CASSHGGTGDAFF. In DNA form, the CDR3 reads TGTGCCAGCAGCCACGGGGGGACAGGAGACGCTTTCTTT.

The chain joins TRBV3-1 (or the pseudogene TRBV3-2) to TRBJ2-1, with D possibly TRBD2 on 5 matching bases. The germline gives CDR1 LGHDT, CDR2 YNNKEL (reference sequence). The V end was cut by 1 base, the J end by 8 bases, with 15 bases between. The CDR3 extends over 15 amino acids. The DNA for the CDR3 is TGTGCCAGCAGCCAAGTGCCTGGCGGGTACGATGAGCAGTTCTTC. Its protein is CASSQVPGGYDEQFF.

The genes are TRBV5-5 and TRBJ2-1; 9 bases are shared with TRBD2. CDR1 SGHKS and CDR2 YYEKEE come from the germline V gene (reference sequence). V lost 2 bases to trimming and J lost 6 bases; unmatched junction nucleotides: 3. This CDR3 is built from 14 residues. CDR3 in DNA: TGTGCCAGCAGCTTCAGGCGGGGGGGCAATGAGCAGTTCTTC. Protein product: CASSFRRGGNEQFF.